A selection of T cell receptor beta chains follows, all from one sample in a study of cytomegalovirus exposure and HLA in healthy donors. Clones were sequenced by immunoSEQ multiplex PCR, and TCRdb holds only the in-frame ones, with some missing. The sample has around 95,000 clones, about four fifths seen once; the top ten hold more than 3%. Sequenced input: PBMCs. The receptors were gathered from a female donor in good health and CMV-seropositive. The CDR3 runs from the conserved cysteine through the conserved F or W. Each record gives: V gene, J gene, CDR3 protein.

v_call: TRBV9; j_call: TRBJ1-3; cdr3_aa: CASSAGDSGNTIYF
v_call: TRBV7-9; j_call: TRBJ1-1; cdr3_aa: CASSLLGQTNTEAFF
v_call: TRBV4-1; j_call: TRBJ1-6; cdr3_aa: CASSQVQVLSYNSPLHF
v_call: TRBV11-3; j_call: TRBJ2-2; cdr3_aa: CASSLGRSTGELFF
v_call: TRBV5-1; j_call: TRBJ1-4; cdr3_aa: CASSLSLIGGATNEKLFF
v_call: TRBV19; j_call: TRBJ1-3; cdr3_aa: CASSSEGRNTIYF
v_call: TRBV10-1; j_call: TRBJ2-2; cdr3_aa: CASSEGSGIGELFF
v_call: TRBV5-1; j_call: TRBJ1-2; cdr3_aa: CASSLGRTDYGYTF
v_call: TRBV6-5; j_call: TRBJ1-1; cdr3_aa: CASRDRGPSEAFF
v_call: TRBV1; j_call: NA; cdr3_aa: CTSSPLARGLSSYEQYF
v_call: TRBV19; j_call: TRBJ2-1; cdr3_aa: CASSILAGGPHEQFF
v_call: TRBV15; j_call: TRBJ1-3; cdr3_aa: CATSAQGQARGNTIYF
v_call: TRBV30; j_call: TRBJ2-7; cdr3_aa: CAWSPPGSYEQYF
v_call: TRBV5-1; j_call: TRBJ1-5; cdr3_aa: CASSRGQPQHF
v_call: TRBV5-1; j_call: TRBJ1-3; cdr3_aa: CASSLGSSGNTIYF